A single sample gave rise to the 2 T cell receptor beta chains below, sequenced in a study of cytomegalovirus exposure and HLA in healthy donors. Primers for the PCR totalled 60 Vbeta and 13 Jbeta. Libraries were prepared by immunoSEQ multiplex PCR; TCRdb keeps only in-frame clonotypes and omits some of them. In the table there are some 200,000 clones, approximately 82% of which are singletons. Sequenced sample: PBMCs. The receptors were gathered from a woman in her late teens or twenties in good health and CMV-seronegative.

V and J are TRBV29-1 and TRBJ1-2, with TRBD1 matching 9 bases. Looked up from germline, CDR1 is SQVTM and CDR2 is ANQGSEA. The V gene end was trimmed by 6 bases and the J gene end by 4 bases; junction bases not matched to a gene: 6. The CDR3 runs 13 residues. The DNA of the CDR3 is TGCAGCGTACCGACAGGGGGTGGCTATGGCTACACCTTC. This gives the protein CSVPTGGGYGYTF.

The rearrangement links TRBV4-2 to TRBJ1-1; the D gene is possibly TRBD1 (5 bases). V lost 0 bases, J lost 0 bases, and 17 bases lay in between. CDR1 and CDR2 from the germline V gene are LGHNA and YNFKEQ. The CDR3 has 18 amino acids. This CDR3 reads CASSQDPPRGGLNTEAFF. The DNA of the CDR3 is TGTGCCAGCAGCCAAGATCCCCCACGGGGGGGGTTGAACACTGAAGCTTTCTTT.